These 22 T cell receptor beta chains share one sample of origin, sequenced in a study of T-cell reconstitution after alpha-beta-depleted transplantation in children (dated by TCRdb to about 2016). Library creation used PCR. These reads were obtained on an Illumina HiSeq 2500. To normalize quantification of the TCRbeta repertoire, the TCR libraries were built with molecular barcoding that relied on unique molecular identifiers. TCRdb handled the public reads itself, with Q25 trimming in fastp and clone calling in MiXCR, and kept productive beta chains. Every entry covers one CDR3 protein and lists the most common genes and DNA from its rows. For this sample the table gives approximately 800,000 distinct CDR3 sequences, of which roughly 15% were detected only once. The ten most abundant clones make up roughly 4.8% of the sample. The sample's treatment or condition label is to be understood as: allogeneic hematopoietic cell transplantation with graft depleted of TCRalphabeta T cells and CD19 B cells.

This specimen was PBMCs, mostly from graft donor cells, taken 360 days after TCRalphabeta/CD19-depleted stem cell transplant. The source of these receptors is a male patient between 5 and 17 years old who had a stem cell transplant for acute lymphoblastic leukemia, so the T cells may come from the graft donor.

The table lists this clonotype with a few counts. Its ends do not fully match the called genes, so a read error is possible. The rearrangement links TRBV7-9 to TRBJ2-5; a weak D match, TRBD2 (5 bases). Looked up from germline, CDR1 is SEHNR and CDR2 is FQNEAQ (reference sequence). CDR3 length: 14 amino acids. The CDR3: CASSIATLQETQYF. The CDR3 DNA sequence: TGTGCCAGCAGCATAGCGACACTACAAGAGACCCAGTACTTC.

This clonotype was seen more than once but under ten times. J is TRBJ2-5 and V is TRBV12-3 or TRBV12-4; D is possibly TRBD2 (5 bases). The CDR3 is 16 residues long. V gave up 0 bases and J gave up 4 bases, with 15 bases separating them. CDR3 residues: CASSLALARPLETQYF. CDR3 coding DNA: TGTGCCAGCAGTTTAGCCCTAGCACGGCCCCTAGAGACCCAGTACTTC.

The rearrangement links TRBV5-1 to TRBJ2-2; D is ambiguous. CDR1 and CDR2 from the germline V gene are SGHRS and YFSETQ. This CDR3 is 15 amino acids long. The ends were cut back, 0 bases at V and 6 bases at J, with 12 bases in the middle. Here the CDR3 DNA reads TGCGCCAGCAGCTTGGCCCGAGGCAGCCCCGGGGAGCTGTTTTTT. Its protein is CASSLARGSPGELFF.

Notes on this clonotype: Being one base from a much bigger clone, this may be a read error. CDR3 bases: TGTGTCAGCAGCGTTCCCAGGGGTGATCTGTTCTTC. Its protein product is CVSSVPRGDLFF. The rearrangement joins TRBV9 to TRBJ2-1; TRBD1 is a possible D gene (6 bases). The CDR3 sequence is 12 residues long. Per germline, CDR1 SGDLS and CDR2 YYNGEE.

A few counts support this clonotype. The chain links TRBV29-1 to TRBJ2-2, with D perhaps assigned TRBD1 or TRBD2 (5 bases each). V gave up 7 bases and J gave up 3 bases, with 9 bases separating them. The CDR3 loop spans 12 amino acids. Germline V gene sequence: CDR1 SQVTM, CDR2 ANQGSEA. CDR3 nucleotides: TGCAGCGGGGGACGCTACACCGGGGAGCTGTTTTTT. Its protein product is CSGGRYTGELFF.

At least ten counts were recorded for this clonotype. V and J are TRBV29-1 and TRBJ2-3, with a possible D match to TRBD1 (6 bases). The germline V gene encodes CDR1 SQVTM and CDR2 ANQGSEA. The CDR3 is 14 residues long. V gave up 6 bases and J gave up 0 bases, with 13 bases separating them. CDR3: CSVPGGGSTDTQYF. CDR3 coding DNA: TGCAGCGTGCCCGGTGGGGGCAGCACAGATACGCAGTATTTT.

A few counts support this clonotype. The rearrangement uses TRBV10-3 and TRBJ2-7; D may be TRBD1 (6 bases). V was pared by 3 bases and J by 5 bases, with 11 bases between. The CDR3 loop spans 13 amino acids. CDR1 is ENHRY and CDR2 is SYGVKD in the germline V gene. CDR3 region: CAISDGQLDEQYF. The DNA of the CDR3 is TGTGCCATCAGTGACGGACAGTTAGACGAGCAGTACTTC.

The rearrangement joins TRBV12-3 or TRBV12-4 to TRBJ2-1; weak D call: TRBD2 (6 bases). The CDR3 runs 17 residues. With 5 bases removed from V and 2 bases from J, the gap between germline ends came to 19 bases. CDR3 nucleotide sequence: TGTGCCAGCAGTCCCGGGGGAGGCCCCCCCCCCTACAATGAGCAGTTCTTC. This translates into CASSPGGGPPPYNEQFF.

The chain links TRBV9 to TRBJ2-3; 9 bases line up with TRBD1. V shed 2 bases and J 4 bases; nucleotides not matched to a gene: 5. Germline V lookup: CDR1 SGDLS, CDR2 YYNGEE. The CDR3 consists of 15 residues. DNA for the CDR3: TGTGCCAGCAGCGTGTTGGGACAGGGTCCAGATACGCAGTATTTT. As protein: CASSVLGQGPDTQYF.

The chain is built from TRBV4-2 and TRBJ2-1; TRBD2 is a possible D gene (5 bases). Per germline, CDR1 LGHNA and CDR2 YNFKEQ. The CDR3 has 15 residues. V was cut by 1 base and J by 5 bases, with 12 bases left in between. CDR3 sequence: CASSQGGSGNNEQFF. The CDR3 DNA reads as TGTGCCAGCAGCCAAGGGGGATCGGGGAACAATGAGCAGTTCTTC.

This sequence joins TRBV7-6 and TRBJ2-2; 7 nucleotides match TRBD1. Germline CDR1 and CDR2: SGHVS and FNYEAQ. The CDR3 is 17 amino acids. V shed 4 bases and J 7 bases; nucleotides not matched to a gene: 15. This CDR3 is CASSSPSGLQGVGELFF. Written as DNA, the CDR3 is TGTGCCAGCAGCTCCCCTTCGGGGCTGCAGGGGGTCGGGGAGCTGTTTTTT.

The CDR3 DNA reads as TGTGCCAGCAGCTCGATCGGGAGGGCCTCCTACAATGAGCAGTTCTTC. This sequence encodes CASSSIGRASYNEQFF. The V gene is TRBV5-5, the J gene TRBJ2-1, with 8 bases lining up with TRBD2. CDR1 and CDR2 from the germline V gene are SGHKS and YYEKEE (reference sequence). The CDR3 consists of 16 residues. Unmatched junction bases numbered 5, after V lost 3 bases and J lost 0 bases. The full variable domain, completed using reference TRBV5-5 and TRBJ2-1, is DAGVTQSPTHLIKTRGQQVTLRCSPISGHKSVSWYQQVLGQGPQFIFQYYEKEERGRGNFPDRFSARQFPNYSSELNVNALLLGDSALYLCASSSIGRASYNEQFFGPGTRLTVL.

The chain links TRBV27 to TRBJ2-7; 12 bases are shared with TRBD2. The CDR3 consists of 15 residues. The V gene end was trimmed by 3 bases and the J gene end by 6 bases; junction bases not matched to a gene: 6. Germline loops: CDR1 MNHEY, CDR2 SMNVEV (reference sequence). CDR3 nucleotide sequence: TGTGCCAGCAGTTTGCGACTAGCGGGAGCATCCGAGCAGTACTTC. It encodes CASSLRLAGASEQYF.

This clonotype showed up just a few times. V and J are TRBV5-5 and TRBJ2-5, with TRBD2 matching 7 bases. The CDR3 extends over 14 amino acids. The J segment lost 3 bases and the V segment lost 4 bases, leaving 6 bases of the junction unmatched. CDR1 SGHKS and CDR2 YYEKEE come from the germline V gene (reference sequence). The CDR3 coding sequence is TGTGCCAGCAGCAATCTAGCGGACAAAGAGACCCAGTACTTC. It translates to CASSNLADKETQYF.

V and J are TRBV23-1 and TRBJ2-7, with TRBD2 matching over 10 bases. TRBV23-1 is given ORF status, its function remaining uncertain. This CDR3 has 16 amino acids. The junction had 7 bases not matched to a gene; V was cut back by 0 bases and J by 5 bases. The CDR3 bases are TGCGCCAGCAGTCAATCGAAAGCGGGAGGGCCTCACGAGCAGTACTTC. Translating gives CASSQSKAGGPHEQYF.

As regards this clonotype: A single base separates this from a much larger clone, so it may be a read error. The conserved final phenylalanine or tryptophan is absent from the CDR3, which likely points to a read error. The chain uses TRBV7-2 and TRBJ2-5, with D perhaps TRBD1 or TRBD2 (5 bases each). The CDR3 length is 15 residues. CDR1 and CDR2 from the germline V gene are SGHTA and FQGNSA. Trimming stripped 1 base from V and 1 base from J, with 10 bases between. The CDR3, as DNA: TGTGCCAGCAGCTTAGTCGAGGGGATCCAAGAGACCCAGTACTTG. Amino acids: CASSLVEGIQETQYL.

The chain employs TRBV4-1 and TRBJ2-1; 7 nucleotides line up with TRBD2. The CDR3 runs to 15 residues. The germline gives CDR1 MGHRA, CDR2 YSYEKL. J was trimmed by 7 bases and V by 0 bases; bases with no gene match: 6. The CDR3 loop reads CASSQEQREWNEQFF. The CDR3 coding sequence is TGCGCCAGCAGCCAAGAACAGCGGGAATGGAATGAGCAGTTCTTC.

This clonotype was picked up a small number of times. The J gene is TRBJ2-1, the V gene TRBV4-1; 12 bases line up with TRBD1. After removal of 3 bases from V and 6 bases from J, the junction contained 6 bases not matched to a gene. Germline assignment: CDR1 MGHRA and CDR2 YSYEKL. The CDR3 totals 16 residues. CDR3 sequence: CASSQGQGARGNEQFF. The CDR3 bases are TGCGCCAGCAGCCAGGGACAGGGGGCAAGGGGCAATGAGCAGTTCTTC.

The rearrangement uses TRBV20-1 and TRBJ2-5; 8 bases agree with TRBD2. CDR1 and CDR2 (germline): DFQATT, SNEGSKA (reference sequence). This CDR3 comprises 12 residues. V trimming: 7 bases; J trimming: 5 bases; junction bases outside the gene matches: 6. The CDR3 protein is CSVVGRGETQYF. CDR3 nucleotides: TGCAGTGTGGTCGGGAGGGGTGAGACCCAGTACTTC.

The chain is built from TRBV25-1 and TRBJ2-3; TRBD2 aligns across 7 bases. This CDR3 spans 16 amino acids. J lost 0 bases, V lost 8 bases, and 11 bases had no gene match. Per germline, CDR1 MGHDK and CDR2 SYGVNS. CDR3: CASGSTREGSTDTQYF. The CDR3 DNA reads TGTGCCAGCGGGAGTACGAGGGAGGGAAGCACAGATACGCAGTATTTT.

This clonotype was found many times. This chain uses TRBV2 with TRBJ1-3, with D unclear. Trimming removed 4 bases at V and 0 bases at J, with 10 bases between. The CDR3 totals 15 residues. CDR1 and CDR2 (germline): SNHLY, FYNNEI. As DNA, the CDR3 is TGTGCCAGCAGTGTGGAGGATTTCTCTGGAAACACCATATATTTT. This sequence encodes CASSVEDFSGNTIYF.

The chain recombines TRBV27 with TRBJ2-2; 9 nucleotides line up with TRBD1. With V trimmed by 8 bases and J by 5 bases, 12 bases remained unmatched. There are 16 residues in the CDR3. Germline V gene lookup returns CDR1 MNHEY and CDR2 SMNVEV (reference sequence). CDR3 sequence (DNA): TGTGCCAGCTTACCCCGCGGGACAGGGCGTACCGGGGAGCTGTTTTTT. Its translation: CASLPRGTGRTGELFF.